The 21 T cell receptor beta chains below were found in one sample sequenced in a study of blood T cell repertoires in COVID-19. Sequencing was performed with immunoSEQ multiplex PCR; in TCRdb, only in-frame clones are kept and a portion is missing. The sample has more than 400,000 clones; roughly 85% are singletons. The sequenced sample was peripheral blood. The receptors were gathered from a human donor in a cohort sampled during active COVID-19.

CDR3 sequence: CASSESGLQETQYF. DNA for the CDR3: TGCGCCAGCAGTGAGTCGGGCCTACAAGAGACCCAGTACTTC. The V and J genes are TRBV10-2 and TRBJ2-5, with no clear D. CDR3 length equals 14 residues. The germline CDR1 and CDR2 sequences are WSHSY and SAAADI. The V end was cut by 0 bases, the J end by 2 bases, with 7 bases between.

This chain joins TRBV11-3 and TRBJ2-5, with 10 nucleotides matching TRBD1. CDR3 length: 14 residues. The germline V gene has CDR1 SGHNT and CDR2 YENEEA. J was trimmed by 4 bases and V by 5 bases; bases with no gene match: 4. The CDR3 coding sequence is TGTGCCAGCAGCGGGACAGGGGATTTAGAGACCCAGTACTTC. Protein product: CASSGTGDLETQYF.

The J gene is TRBJ2-3, the V gene TRBV11-2; TRBD1 agrees at 10 bases. V trimming: 1 base; J trimming: 8 bases; junction bases outside the gene matches: 6. The CDR3 consists of 15 residues. CDR1 SGHAT and CDR2 FQNNGV come from the germline V gene. The CDR3 DNA sequence: TGTGCCAGCAGCTTAGGAGATGGGACAGGGGCTACGCAGTATTTT. Translation: CASSLGDGTGATQYF.

V usage is TRBV18 and J usage is TRBJ2-5; the D gene is possibly TRBD2 (6 bases). V shed 1 base and J shed 7 bases, with 13 bases lying between them. The germline gives CDR1 KGHSH, CDR2 LQKENI. The CDR3 is made up of 14 amino acids. The CDR3 nucleotides read TGTGCCAGCTCACCACAACTAGCAGACGTGACCCAGTACTTC. It yields the protein CASSPQLADVTQYF.

The chain uses TRBV7-2 and TRBJ2-7; 9 bases agree with TRBD2. V lost 1 base to trimming and J lost 3 bases; unmatched junction nucleotides: 4. The CDR3 has 15 residues. CDR1 is SGHTA and CDR2 is FQGNSA in the germline V gene. In DNA form, the CDR3 reads TGTGCCAGCAGCTTAGAAGGCGGGAGGGGCTACGAGCAGTACTTC. Amino acid sequence: CASSLEGGRGYEQYF.

V gene TRBV20-1 combines with J gene TRBJ1-1; D gene unclear. From germline, CDR1 is DFQATT and CDR2 SNEGSKA (reference sequence). This CDR3 contains 14 residues. The V end was cut by 3 bases, the J end by 5 bases, with 16 bases between. The chain's CDR3 is CSASFGLGGTEAFF. The DNA of the CDR3 is TGCAGTGCTAGTTTTGGGCTTGGAGGGACTGAAGCTTTCTTT.

This clone was counted a few times. The chain couples TRBV24-1 to TRBJ2-3; 9 nucleotides line up with TRBD2. There are 17 residues in the CDR3. CDR1 is KGHDR and CDR2 is SFDVKD in the germline V gene. J lost 4 bases, V lost 4 bases, and 11 bases had no gene match. CDR3 in amino acids: CATSDPGLAPGSDTQYF. CDR3 DNA: TGTGCCACCAGTGACCCGGGACTAGCCCCTGGGTCAGATACGCAGTATTTT.

The DNA for the CDR3 is TGTGCCAGCTCATCTAGCGGGAACTACGAGCAGTACTTC. This translates into CASSSSGNYEQYF. This chain joins TRBV18 and TRBJ2-7; 9 bases are a match to TRBD2. From germline, CDR1 is KGHSH and CDR2 LQKENI. The CDR3 is 13 amino acids. V gave up 5 bases and J gave up 3 bases; unmatched junction bases: 2.

The V call is TRBV20-1, the J call TRBJ1-1; possibly TRBD1 for D (5 bases). CDR3 length: 13 residues. V lost 3 bases and J 3 bases, leaving 11 bases between the germline ends. CDR1 is DFQATT, CDR2 SNEGSKA, per germline (reference sequence). The chain's CDR3 is CSASPAGHTEAFF. The CDR3 nucleotides read TGCAGTGCTAGTCCTGCGGGACACACTGAAGCTTTCTTT.

V and J are TRBV3-1 (or the pseudogene TRBV3-2) and TRBJ2-1; D might be TRBD2 (5 bases). Germline loops: CDR1 LGHDT, CDR2 YNNKEL (reference sequence). Trimming took off 1 base at V and 4 bases at J, with 14 bases between the two ends. The CDR3 covers 16 residues. This CDR3 reads CASSQGATNVYNEQFF. In DNA form, the CDR3 reads TGTGCCAGCAGCCAAGGAGCGACTAACGTTTACAATGAGCAGTTCTTC.

This chain links TRBV30 with TRBJ2-7, with 9 nucleotides matching TRBD2. Germline trimming cut 5 bases from V and 6 bases from J; bases unmatched to any gene: 14. Germline lookup yields CDR1 GTSNPN and CDR2 SVGIG (reference sequence). The CDR3 covers 15 residues. CDR3 sequence reads: CAWGIKGREGIEQYF. The DNA for the CDR3 is TGTGCCTGGGGGATAAAGGGGCGGGAGGGGATCGAGCAGTACTTC.

The chain joins TRBV18 to TRBJ2-1; perhaps TRBD2 as D (5 bases). CDR1 and CDR2 from the germline V gene are KGHSH and LQKENI. V dropped 3 bases and J dropped 2 bases, with 11 bases sitting between them. This CDR3 has 15 amino acids. CDR3 sequence: CASSPTVGTYNEQFF. CDR3 in DNA: TGTGCCAGCTCACCTACTGTCGGGACCTACAATGAGCAGTTCTTC.

This clone appeared a single time. V usage is TRBV29-1 and J usage is TRBJ2-3; 8 bases fit TRBD2. V lost 2 bases, J lost 4 bases, and 5 bases stayed unmatched. Germline V gives CDR1 SQVTM, CDR2 ANQGSEA. The CDR3 is made up of 14 amino acids. CDR3 region: CSVERGLGADTQYF. CDR3 DNA: TGCAGCGTTGAACGGGGACTAGGAGCAGATACGCAGTATTTT.

The CDR3 DNA is TGTGCTAGTTCCCAGGGTGGGGACACCGGGGAGCTGTTTTTT. Translated: CASSQGGDTGELFF. The chain recombines TRBV12-5 with TRBJ2-2; tentative D call: TRBD1 (5 bases). The CDR3 covers 14 residues. Germline assignment: CDR1 LGHNT and CDR2 FRNRAP. Trimming took off 8 bases at V and 3 bases at J, with 13 bases between the two ends. Combining the CDR3 with reference TRBV12-5 and TRBJ2-2 gives the whole variable domain DARVTQTPRHKVTEMGQEVTMRCQPILGHNTVFWYRQTMMQGLELLAYFRNRAPLDDSGMPKDRFSAEMPDATLATLKIQPSEPRDSAVYFCASSQGGDTGELFFGEGSRLTVL.

The rearrangement joins TRBV5-5 to TRBJ2-5; D is perhaps TRBD2 (5 bases). Germline V gives CDR1 SGHKS, CDR2 YYEKEE (reference sequence). V lost 2 bases to trimming and J lost 1 base, with 12 bases between them. This CDR3 has 15 residues. CDR3 region: CASSFVGAGQETQYF. Written as DNA, the CDR3 is TGTGCCAGCAGCTTTGTGGGAGCCGGCCAAGAGACCCAGTACTTC.

V usage is TRBV28 and J usage is TRBJ2-7, with 12 bases that match TRBD2. The trim removed 3 bases at V and 5 bases at J, leaving 5 bases unmatched. The germline V gene has CDR1 MDHEN and CDR2 SYDVKM. CDR3 length equals 15 residues. The CDR3 nucleotides are TGTGCCAGCAGTTTGGGGCTAGCGGGAGGGAACGAGCAGTACTTC. Amino acid sequence: CASSLGLAGGNEQYF. The full variable domain, rest sourced from reference TRBV28 and TRBJ2-7, is DVKVTQSSRYLVKRTGEKVFLECVQDMDHENMFWYRQDPGLGLRLIYFSYDVKMKEKGDIPEGYSVSREKKERFSLILESASTNQTSMYLCASSLGLAGGNEQYFGPGTRLTVT.

J is TRBJ2-1 and V is TRBV30; D gene ambiguous. The CDR3 loop spans 14 amino acids. Trimming removed 2 bases from V and 5 bases from J, with 13 bases in between. Germline V gene sequence: CDR1 GTSNPN, CDR2 SVGIG (reference sequence). CDR3 bases: TGTGCCTGGAGTATTCGACTGGGTAACAATGAGCAGTTCTTC. Its protein is CAWSIRLGNNEQFF. Supplemented by reference TRBV30 and TRBJ2-1, the full variable domain reads SQTIHQWPATLVQPVGSPLSLECTVEGTSNPNLYWYRQAAGRGLQLLFYSVGIGQISSEVPQNLSASRPQDRQFILSSKKLLLSDSGFYLCAWSIRLGNNEQFFGPGTRLTVL.

This chain connects TRBV5-1 to TRBJ2-3, with 7 bases matching TRBD2. CDR1 is SGHRS, CDR2 YFSETQ, per germline. This CDR3 spans 15 amino acids. J lost 4 bases, V lost 4 bases, and 9 bases had no gene match. The CDR3 reads CASSRGGSEADTQYF. The CDR3 DNA sequence: TGCGCCAGCAGCAGGGGCGGGAGTGAAGCAGATACGCAGTATTTT.

The J gene is TRBJ1-2, the V gene TRBV12-3 or TRBV12-4; D is perhaps TRBD1 (5 bases). With 7 bases removed from V and 8 bases from J, the gap between germline ends came to 17 bases. This CDR3 region has 13 residues. CDR3 in DNA: TGTGCCAGCACGCCAGGGCGGACCTTCGGCTACACCTTC. It is translated as CASTPGRTFGYTF.

This chain uses TRBV18 with TRBJ2-7; the match to TRBD2 covers 8 bases. J gave up 2 bases and V 2 bases, and 5 bases lay outside the gene matches. Germline CDR1 and CDR2: KGHSH and LQKENI. The CDR3 contains 15 residues. The CDR3 bases are TGTGCCAGCTCACCAGGGGCGGGAGGAACCTACGAGCAGTACTTC. The encoded protein is CASSPGAGGTYEQYF.

This clone was picked up one time. V usage is TRBV10-3 and J usage is TRBJ2-5; D gene uncertain. Germline-derived CDR1 and CDR2 are ENHRY and SYGVKD. Trimming shortened V by 2 bases and J by 3 bases, and 4 bases separated the two germline ends. The CDR3 extends over 12 amino acids. The DNA of the CDR3 is TGTGCCATCAGTGAGGAGGAAGAGACCCAGTACTTC. This gives the protein CAISEEEETQYF.